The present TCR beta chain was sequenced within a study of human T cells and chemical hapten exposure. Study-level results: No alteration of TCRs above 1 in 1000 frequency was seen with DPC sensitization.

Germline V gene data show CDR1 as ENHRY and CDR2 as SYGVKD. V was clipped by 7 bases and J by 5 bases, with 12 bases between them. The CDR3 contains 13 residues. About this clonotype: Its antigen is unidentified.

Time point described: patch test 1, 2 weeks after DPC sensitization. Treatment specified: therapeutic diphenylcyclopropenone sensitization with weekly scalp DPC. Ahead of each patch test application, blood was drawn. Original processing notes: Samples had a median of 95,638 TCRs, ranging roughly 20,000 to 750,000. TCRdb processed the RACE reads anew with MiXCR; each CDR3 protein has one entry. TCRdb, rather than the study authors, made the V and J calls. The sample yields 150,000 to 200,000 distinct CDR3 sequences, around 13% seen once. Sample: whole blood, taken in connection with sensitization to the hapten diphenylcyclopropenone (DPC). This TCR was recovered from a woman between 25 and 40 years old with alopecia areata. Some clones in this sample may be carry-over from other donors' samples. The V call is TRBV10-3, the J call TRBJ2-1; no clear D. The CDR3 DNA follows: TGTGCCATCACGGGCACCGAGAACAATGAGCAGTTCTTC. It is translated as CAITGTENNEQFF.